The 7 T cell receptor beta chains below come from one sample, sequenced in a study of metastatic and nonmetastatic thyroid tumors. TCRdb reanalyzed the PCR reads with MiXCR. This table holds around 28,000 clones, less than 30% found once. Prior to thyroid surgery, none of the patients had received any treatment. Sequenced input: blood. The receptors shown here come from a female donor with papillary thyroid cancer or a benign thyroid nodule (not recorded which). Some clones in this sample may be carry-over from other donors' samples.

The CDR3 DNA follows: TGTGCCAGCAGTTTATACAGGGGCAATCAGCCCCAGCATTTT. Translating it yields CASSLYRGNQPQHF. This chain connects TRBV27 to TRBJ1-5; TRBD1 might be the D (6 bases). The CDR3 loop spans 14 amino acids. The V gene lost 1 base and the J gene lost 2 bases, with 6 bases spanning the gap. Germline V gene sequence: CDR1 MNHEY, CDR2 SMNVEV (reference sequence).

The genes are TRBV5-1 and TRBJ2-3; possibly TRBD2 for D (5 bases). CDR3 size: 16 residues. Trimming took off 0 bases at V and 0 bases at J, with 11 bases between the two ends. Per the germline V gene, CDR1 is SGHRS and CDR2 is YFSETQ. CDR3 bases: TGCGCCAGCAGCTTGGGAGCGGTTTTTAGCACAGATACGCAGTATTTT. Translation: CASSLGAVFSTDTQYF.

V gene TRBV30 combines with J gene TRBJ1-2; D is ambiguous. CDR3 length: 12 amino acids. In germline, CDR1 is GTSNPN, CDR2 SVGIG (reference sequence). Trimming stripped 0 bases from V and 4 bases from J, with 6 bases between. The CDR3: CAWSVSGYGYTF. CDR3 in DNA: TGTGCCTGGAGTGTAAGCGGCTATGGCTACACCTTC.

This clone was detected many times. The rearrangement links TRBV11-3 to TRBJ2-2; D uncertain. Looked up from germline, CDR1 is SGHNT and CDR2 is YENEEA. The CDR3 spans 11 residues. V gave up 5 bases and J gave up 5 bases, with 3 bases separating them. CDR3 protein: CASSKTGELFF. The CDR3 region has the DNA TGTGCCAGCAGCAAAACCGGGGAGCTGTTTTTT.

This clone was recorded a few times. The J gene is TRBJ1-5, the V gene TRBV6-1; possibly TRBD1 for D (6 bases). CDR1 and CDR2 (germline): MNHNS, SASEGT. Trimming took 7 bases from V and 2 from J, leaving 18 bases between them. The CDR3 extends over 16 amino acids. CDR3 DNA: TGTGCCAGCAAAGTATCACCCGGACAGCGCAATCAGCCCCAGCATTTT. This codes for CASKVSPGQRNQPQHF.

This clone has ten or more counts. This chain connects TRBV12-5 to TRBJ2-1; TRBD2 agrees at 9 bases. Germline CDR1 LGHNT, CDR2 FRNRAP. The CDR3 extends over 14 amino acids. The V segment lost 5 bases and the J segment 6 bases; nucleotides outside the gene matches: 5. In DNA, the CDR3 is TGTGCTAGTGGTAGCGGGGGGACAATCAATGAGCAGTTCTTC. Translated: CASGSGGTINEQFF.

There are a few counts of this clone. This rearrangement joins TRBV20-1 to TRBJ2-2, with D possibly being TRBD2 (5 bases). Germline V CDR1 and CDR2: DFQATT, SNEGSKA (reference sequence). The length of the CDR3 is 15 residues. V was cut by 1 base and J by 5 bases, with 14 bases left in between. The CDR3 here is CSARGRGSATGELFF. DNA for the CDR3: TGCAGTGCTAGAGGTCGGGGTAGCGCTACCGGGGAGCTGTTTTTT.